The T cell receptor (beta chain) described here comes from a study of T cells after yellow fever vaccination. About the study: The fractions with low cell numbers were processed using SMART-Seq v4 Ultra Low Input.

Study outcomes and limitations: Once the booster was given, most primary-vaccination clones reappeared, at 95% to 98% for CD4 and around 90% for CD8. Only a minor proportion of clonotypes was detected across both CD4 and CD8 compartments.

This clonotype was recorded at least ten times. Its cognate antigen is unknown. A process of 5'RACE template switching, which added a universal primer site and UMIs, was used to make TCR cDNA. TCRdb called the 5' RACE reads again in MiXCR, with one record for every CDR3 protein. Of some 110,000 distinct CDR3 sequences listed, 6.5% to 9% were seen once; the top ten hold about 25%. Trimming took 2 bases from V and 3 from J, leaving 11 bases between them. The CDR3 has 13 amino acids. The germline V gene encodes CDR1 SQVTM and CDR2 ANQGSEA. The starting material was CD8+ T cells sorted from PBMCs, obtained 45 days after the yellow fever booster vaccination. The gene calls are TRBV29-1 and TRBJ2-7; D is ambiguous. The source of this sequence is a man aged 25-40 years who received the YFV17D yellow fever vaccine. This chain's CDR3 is CSVENGDLYEQYF. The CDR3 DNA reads TGCAGCGTTGAAAATGGGGATCTCTACGAGCAGTACTTC.